The present T cell receptor beta chain was sequenced within a study of cytomegalovirus exposure and HLA in healthy donors. Overall study: Drawn from HLA-typed donors, tens of millions of unique TCRs were held in an early data release.

Germline lookup yields CDR1 SEHNR and CDR2 FQNEAQ (reference sequence). The CDR3 runs 16 residues. The J segment lost 7 bases and the V segment lost 1 base, leaving 3 bases of the junction unmatched. Use of 60 Vbeta and 13 Jbeta primers characterized the PCR. This table comes from immunoSEQ multiplex PCR, and its TCRdb copy is limited to in-frame clones, with some not included. The table records approximately 150,000 clones, roughly four fifths of them present only once. The source of this sequence is an older woman in good health and CMV-seronegative. The sample was PBMCs. The chain uses TRBV7-9 and TRBJ2-4; 14 bases are a match to TRBD2. As DNA, the CDR3 is TGTGCCAGCAGCTTAGGGACTAGCGGGGGGCGGAACATTCAGTACTTC. This codes for CASSLGTSGGRNIQYF.